The TCR beta chain described here comes from a study of blood T cell repertoires in COVID-19. The wider study: The United States, Italy and Spain provided the acute and convalescent COVID-19 samples. PBMCs, B-cell-depleted T cells, or T cells provided the cDNA or gDNA that made up the material.

Germline CDR1 SGHTA, CDR2 FQGNSA. CDR3 length equals 18 residues. Deletions cut 4 bases from V and 0 bases from J, with 16 bases between. This clone was seen a few times. In the original workflow: How many nucleated cells were present was estimated from reference gene primer amplification. The method was immunoSEQ multiplex PCR; TCRdb's version includes in-frame clones alone and lacks a portion of them. For V, J and clone size, that table is used; D and trimming come from the DNA. The data hold some 130,000 clones, with around 89% observed a single time. The chain has TRBV7-2 and TRBJ1-6; no definite D call. The sequence was collected from a man in his sixties with active or convalescent COVID-19. Sequencing used peripheral blood. CDR3 sequence reads: CASSSYRPGSSYNSPLHF. The CDR3 DNA reads TGTGCCAGCAGCTCGTACAGACCTGGAAGCTCCTATAATTCACCCCTCCACTTT.